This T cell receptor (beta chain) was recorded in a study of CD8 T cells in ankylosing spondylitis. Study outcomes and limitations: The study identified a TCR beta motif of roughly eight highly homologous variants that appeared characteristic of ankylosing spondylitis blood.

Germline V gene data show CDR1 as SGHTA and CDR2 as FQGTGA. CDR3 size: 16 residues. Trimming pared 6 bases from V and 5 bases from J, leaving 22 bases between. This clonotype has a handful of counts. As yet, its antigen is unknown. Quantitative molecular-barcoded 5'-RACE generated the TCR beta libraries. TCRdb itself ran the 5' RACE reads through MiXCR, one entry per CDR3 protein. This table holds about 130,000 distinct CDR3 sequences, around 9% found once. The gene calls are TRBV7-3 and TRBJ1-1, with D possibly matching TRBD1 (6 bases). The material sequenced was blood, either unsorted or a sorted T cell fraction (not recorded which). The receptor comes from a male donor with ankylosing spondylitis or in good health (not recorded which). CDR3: CASRALYRGRGTEAFF. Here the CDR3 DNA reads TGTGCCAGCAGGGCCCTGTATCGGGGGCGCGGGACTGAAGCTTTCTTT.